This TCR beta chain appears in the sequencing data of a study of cytomegalovirus exposure and HLA in healthy donors. V shed 2 bases and J shed 4 bases, with 13 bases lying between them. The CDR3 loop spans 14 amino acids. The germline V gene encodes CDR1 GTSNPN and CDR2 SVGIG (reference sequence). Amplification used 60 Vbeta primers and 13 Jbeta primers. Data came from immunoSEQ multiplex PCR; TCRdb stores just in-frame clones and leaves some out. The table has about 59,000 clones, less than 85% seen once. The sequence derives from a man aged 25 to 40 in good health and CMV-seropositive. Sequencing input: PBMCs. This chain joins TRBV30 and TRBJ2-3, with D possibly TRBD2 on 6 matching bases. The CDR3 loop is CAWSPGLLADTQYF. The CDR3 DNA sequence: TGTGCCTGGAGTCCGGGACTGCTTGCAGATACGCAGTATTTT. Supplemented by reference TRBV30 and TRBJ2-3, the full variable domain reads SQTIHQWPATLVQPVGSPLSLECTVEGTSNPNLYWYRQAAGRGLQLLFYSVGIGQISSEVPQNLSASRPQDRQFILSSKKLLLSDSGFYLCAWSPGLLADTQYFGPGTRLTVL.